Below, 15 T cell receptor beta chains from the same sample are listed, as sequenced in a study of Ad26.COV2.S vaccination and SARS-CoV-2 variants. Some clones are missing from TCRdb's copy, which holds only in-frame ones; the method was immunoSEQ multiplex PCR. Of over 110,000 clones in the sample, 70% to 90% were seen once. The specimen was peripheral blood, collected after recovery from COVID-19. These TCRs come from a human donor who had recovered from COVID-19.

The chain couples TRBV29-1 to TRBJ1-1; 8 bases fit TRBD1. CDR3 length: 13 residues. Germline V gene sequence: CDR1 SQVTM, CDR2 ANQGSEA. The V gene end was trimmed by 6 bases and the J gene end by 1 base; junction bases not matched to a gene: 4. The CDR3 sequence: CSVVQGGNTEAFF. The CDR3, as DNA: TGCAGCGTGGTACAGGGGGGGAACACTGAAGCTTTCTTT.

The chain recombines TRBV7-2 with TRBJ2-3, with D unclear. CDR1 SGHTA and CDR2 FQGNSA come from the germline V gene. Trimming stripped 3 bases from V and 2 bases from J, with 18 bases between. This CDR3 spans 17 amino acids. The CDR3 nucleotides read TGTGCCAGCAGCTTTTCCCCGCAGACTGCCGCCACAGATACGCAGTATTTT. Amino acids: CASSFSPQTAATDTQYF.

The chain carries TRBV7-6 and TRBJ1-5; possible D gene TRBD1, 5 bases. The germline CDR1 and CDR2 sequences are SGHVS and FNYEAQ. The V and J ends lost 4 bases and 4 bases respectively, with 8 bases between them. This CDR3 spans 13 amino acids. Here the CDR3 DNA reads TGTGCCAGCAGCTGGGGGAGAAATCAGCCCCAGCATTTT. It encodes CASSWGRNQPQHF.

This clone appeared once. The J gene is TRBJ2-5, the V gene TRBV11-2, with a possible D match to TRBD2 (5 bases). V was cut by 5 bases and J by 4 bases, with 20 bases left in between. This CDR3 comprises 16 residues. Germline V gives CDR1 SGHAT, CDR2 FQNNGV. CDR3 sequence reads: CASSQSGGLTRETQYF. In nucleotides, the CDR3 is TGTGCCAGCAGCCAAAGCGGCGGCCTTACCCGAGAGACCCAGTACTTC.

The chain's CDR3 is CASSVEGYHEQYF. The CDR3 nucleotides are TGTGCCAGCAGCGTAGAAGGGTACCACGAGCAGTACTTC. The chain couples TRBV9 to TRBJ2-7; no definite D call. The V end was cut by 0 bases, the J end by 5 bases, with 9 bases between. Germline V gene sequence: CDR1 SGDLS, CDR2 YYNGEE. The CDR3 covers 13 residues.

CDR3 amino acids: CASGPGAFLTEAFF. The CDR3 nucleotides read TGCGCCAGCGGGCCAGGGGCCTTCCTGACTGAAGCTTTCTTT. The gene calls are TRBV5-1 and TRBJ1-1; possible D gene TRBD1, 6 bases. This CDR3 is 14 amino acids long. Between the trimmed V and J ends, which lost 7 bases and 5 bases, there was a span of 18 bases. Per the germline V gene, CDR1 is SGHRS and CDR2 is YFSETQ.

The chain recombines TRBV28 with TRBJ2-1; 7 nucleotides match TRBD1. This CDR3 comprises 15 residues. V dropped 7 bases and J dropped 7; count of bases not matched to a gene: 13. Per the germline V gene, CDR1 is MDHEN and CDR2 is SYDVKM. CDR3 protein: CASTSSRTGSNEQFF. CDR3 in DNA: TGTGCCAGCACATCGAGCAGGACAGGCTCTAATGAGCAGTTCTTC.

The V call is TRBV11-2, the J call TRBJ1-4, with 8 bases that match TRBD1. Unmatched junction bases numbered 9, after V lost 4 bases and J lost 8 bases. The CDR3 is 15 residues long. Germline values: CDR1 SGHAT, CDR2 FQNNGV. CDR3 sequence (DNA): TGTGCCAGCAGCTCCCCCAGGGGGCTTCAAGAAAAACTGTTTTTT. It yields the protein CASSSPRGLQEKLFF.

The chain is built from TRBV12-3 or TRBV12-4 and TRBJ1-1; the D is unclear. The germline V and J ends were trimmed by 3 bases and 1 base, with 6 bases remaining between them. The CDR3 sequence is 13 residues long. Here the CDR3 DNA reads TGTGCCAGCAGTTTCGATACGAACACTGAAGCTTTCTTT. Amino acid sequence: CASSFDTNTEAFF.

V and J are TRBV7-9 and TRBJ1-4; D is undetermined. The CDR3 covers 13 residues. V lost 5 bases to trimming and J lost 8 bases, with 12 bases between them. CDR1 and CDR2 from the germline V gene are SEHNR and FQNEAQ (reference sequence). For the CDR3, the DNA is TGTGCCAGCAGCCTCCCCTCTATGGAAAAACTGTTTTTT. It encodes CASSLPSMEKLFF.

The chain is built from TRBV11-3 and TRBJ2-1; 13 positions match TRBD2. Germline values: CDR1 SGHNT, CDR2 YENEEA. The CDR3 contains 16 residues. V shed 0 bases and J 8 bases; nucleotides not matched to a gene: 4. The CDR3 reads CASSLEGTSGVDEQFF. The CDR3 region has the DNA TGTGCCAGCAGCTTAGAGGGGACTAGCGGGGTTGATGAGCAGTTCTTC.

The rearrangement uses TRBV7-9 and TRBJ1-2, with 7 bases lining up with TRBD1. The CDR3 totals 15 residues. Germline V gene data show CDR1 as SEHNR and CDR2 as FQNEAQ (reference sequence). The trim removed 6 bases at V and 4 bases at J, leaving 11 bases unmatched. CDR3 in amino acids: CASSLHGTVLYGYTF. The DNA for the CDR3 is TGTGCCAGCAGTCTGCACGGGACAGTCCTCTATGGCTACACCTTC.

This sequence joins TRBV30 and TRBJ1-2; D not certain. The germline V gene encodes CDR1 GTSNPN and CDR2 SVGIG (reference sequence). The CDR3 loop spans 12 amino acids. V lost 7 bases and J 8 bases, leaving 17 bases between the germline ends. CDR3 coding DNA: TGTGCCTTTCCCCGAGGATCGGGGGGCTACACCTTC. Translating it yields CAFPRGSGGYTF.

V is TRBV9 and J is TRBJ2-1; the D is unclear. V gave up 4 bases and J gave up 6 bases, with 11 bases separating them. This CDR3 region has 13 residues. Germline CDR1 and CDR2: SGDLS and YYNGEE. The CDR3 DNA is TGTGCCAGCAGCTCCAGAAGGAGCAATGAGCAGTTCTTC. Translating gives CASSSRRSNEQFF.

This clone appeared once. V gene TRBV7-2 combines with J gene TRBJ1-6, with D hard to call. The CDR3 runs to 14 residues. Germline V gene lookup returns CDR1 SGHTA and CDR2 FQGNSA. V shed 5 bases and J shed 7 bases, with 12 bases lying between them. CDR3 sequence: CASSQMGNNSPLHF. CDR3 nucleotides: TGTGCCAGCAGCCAGATGGGGAACAATTCACCCCTCCACTTT.